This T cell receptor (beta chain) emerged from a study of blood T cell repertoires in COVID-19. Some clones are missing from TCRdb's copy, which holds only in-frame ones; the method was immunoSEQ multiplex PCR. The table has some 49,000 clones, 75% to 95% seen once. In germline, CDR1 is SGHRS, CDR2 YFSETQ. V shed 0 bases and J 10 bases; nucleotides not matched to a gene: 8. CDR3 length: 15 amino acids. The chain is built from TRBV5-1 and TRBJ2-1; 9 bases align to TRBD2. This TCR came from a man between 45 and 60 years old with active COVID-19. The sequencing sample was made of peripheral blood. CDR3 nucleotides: TGCGCCAGCAGCTTGGGGACTAGCGAGACCAAAGAGCAGTTCTTC. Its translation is CASSLGTSETKEQFF.